This T cell receptor (beta chain) is from a study of cytomegalovirus exposure and HLA in healthy donors. Study background: As an earlier analysis found, 150 million to 200 million T cells yielded about 120 million unique TCR beta sequences. The Caucasian-associated ancestry cluster contained about four fifths of the roughly 400 genotyped donors. Overall study findings and caveats: Relative to the approximately 700-donor mean, N-insertions were reportedly fewer in an Asian-associated ancestry cluster in a later analysis. Altogether, about 160 TCR beta chains were recorded as cytomegalovirus-associated.

A multiplex PCR was run with 60 Vbeta primers and 13 Jbeta primers. The table came from immunoSEQ multiplex PCR; TCRdb's copy has only in-frame clones and leaves some out. The sample shows 100,000 to 120,000 clones, roughly 79% of them seen only once. A note on this clone: Its antigen remains unidentified.

This sequence originates from a male donor in good health and CMV-seronegative. Sequencing was done on a sample of PBMCs.

Here the CDR3 DNA reads TGTGCCAGTAGTATTCAAGGGGGAACCTACGAGCAGTACTTC. Translating gives CASSIQGGTYEQYF. The V and J genes are TRBV19 and TRBJ2-7; weak D call: TRBD1 (6 bases). V dropped 3 bases and J dropped 2 bases, with 11 bases sitting between them. From germline, CDR1 is LNHDA and CDR2 SQIVND (reference sequence). The CDR3 sequence is 14 residues long. The full variable domain, its missing parts supplied by reference TRBV19 and TRBJ2-7, is DGGITQSPKYLFRKEGQNVTLSCEQNLNHDAMYWYRQDPGQGLRLIYYSQIVNDFQKGDIAEGYSVSREKKESFPLTVTSAQKNPTAFYLCASSIQGGTYEQYFGPGTRLTVT.